This TCR beta chain comes out of a study of neurological immune-mediated disorders. From 15-18 subjects, each sequencing run yielded over 170 million TCR-beta sequences. TCRdb reanalysed the 5' RACE reads using MiXCR and keeps one entry per CDR3 protein. The table lists 130,000 or so distinct CDR3 sequences, more than 2.5% of them singletons. V trimming: 3 bases; J trimming: 3 bases; junction bases outside the gene matches: 6. Germline CDR1 and CDR2: DFQATT and SNEGSKA (reference sequence). This CDR3 spans 15 amino acids. This clonotype was observed many times. Its antigen is undetermined. Findings of the study overall: The greatest TCR clonal expansion occurred in HTLV-1-associated myelopathy and the least in multiple sclerosis, which fell below healthy controls.

2 million unsorted PBMCs were stored in RNAlater at -80 °C before RNA extraction. The sample consisted of PBMCs. This receptor was obtained from a woman in her thirties with multiple sclerosis. The rearrangement links TRBV20-1 to TRBJ2-1; 9 bases are shared with TRBD2. CDR3 DNA sequence: TGCAGTGCTAGGATTCTAGCGGGGAGCTACAATGAGCAGTTCTTC. This gives the protein CSARILAGSYNEQFF.